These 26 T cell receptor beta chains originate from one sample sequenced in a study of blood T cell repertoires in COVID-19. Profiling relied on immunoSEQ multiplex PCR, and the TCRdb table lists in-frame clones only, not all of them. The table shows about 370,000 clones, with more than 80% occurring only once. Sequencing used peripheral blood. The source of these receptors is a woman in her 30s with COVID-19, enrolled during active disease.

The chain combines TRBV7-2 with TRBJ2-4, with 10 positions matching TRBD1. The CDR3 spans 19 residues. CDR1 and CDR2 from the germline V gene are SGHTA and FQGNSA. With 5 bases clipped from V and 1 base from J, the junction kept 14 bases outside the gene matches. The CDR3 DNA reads TGTGCCAGCAGCCCGCACCACCCTCGACAGGGGGCCGCCAAAAACATTCAGTACTTC. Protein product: CASSPHHPRQGAAKNIQYF.

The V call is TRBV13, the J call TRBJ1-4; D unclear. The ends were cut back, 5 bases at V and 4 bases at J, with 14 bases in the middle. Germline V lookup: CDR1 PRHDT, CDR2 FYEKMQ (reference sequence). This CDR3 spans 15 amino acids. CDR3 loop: CASSPRGGNNEKLFF. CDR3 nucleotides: TGTGCCAGCAGCCCCCGAGGCGGGAATAATGAAAAACTGTTTTTT.

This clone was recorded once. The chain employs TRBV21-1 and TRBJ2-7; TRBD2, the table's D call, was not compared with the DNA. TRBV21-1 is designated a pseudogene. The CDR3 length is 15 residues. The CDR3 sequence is CASSPVVLAVYEQYV. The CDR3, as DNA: TGTGCCAGCAGTCCTGTCGTTCTAGCGGTTTACGAGCAGTACGTC.

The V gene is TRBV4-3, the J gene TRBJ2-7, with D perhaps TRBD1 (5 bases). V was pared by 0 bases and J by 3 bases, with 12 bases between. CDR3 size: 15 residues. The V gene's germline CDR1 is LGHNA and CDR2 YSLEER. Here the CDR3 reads CASSQDITGDYEQYF. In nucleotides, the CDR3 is TGCGCCAGCAGCCAAGATATTACAGGCGACTACGAGCAGTACTTC.

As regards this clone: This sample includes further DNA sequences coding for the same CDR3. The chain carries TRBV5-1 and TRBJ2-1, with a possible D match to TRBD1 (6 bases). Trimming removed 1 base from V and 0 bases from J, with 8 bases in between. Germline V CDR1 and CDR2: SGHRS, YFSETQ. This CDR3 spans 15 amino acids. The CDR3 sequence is CASSLTGSSYNEQFF. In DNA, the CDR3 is TGCGCCAGCAGCTTGACAGGGAGCTCCTACAATGAGCAGTTCTTC.

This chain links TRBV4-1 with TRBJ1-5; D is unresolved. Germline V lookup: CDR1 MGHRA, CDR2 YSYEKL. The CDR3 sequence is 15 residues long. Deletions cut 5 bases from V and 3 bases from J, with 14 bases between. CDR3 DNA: TGCGCCAGCAGCAGGGTGCGGGGAACCAATCAGCCCCAGCATTTT. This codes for CASSRVRGTNQPQHF.

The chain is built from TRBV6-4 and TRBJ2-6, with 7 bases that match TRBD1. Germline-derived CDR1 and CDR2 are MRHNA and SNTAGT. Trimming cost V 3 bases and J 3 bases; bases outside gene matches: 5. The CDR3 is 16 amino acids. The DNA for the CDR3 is TGTGCCAGCAGTGAGCAGACAGGGTATGGGGCCAACGTCCTGACTTTC. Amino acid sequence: CASSEQTGYGANVLTF.

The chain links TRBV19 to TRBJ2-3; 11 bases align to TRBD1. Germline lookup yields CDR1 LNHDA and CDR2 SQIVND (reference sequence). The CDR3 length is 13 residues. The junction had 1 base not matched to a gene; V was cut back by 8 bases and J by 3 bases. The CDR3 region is CASGTGGTDTQYF. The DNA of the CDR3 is TGTGCCAGTGGGACAGGGGGAACAGATACGCAGTATTTT.

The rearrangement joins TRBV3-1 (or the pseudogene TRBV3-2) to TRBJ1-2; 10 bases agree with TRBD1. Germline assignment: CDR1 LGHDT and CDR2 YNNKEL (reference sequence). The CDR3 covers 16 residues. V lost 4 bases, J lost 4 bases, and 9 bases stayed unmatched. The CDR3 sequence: CASSLGTGVFIYGYTF. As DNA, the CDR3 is TGTGCCAGCAGCCTTGGGACAGGGGTTTTTATCTATGGCTACACCTTC.

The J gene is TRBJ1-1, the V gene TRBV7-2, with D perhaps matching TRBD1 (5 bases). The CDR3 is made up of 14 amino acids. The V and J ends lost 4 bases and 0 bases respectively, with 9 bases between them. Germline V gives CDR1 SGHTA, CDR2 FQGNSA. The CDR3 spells CASSWGIMNTEAFF. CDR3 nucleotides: TGTGCCAGCAGCTGGGGCATCATGAACACTGAAGCTTTCTTT.

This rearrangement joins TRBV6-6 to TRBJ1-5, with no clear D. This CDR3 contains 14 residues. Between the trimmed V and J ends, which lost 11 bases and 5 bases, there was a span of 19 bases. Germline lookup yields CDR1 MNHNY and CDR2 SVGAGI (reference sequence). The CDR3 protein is CASHGPIADQPQHF. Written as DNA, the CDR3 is TGTGCCTCACACGGACCTATAGCGGATCAGCCCCAGCATTTT.

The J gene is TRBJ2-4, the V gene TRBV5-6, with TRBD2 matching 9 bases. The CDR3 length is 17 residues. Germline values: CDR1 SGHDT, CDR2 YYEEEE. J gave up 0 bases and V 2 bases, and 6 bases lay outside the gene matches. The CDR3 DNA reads TGTGCCAGCAGCTTAGCGGGAGGTTCCCTAGCCAAAAACATTCAGTACTTC. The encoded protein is CASSLAGGSLAKNIQYF.

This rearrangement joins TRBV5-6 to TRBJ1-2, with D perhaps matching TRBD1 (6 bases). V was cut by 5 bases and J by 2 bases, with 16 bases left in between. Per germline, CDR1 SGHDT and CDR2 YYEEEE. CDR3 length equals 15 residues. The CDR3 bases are TGTGCCAGCAGTGGAGGGGGGGCGCACAACTATGGCTACACCTTC. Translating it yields CASSGGGAHNYGYTF.

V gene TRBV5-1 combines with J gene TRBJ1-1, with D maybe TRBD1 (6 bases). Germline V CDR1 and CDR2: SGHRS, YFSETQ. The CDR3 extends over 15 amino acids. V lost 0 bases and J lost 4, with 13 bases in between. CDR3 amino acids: CASSLVDRTLTEAFF. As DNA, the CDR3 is TGCGCCAGCAGCTTGGTCGACAGGACCCTCACTGAAGCTTTCTTT.

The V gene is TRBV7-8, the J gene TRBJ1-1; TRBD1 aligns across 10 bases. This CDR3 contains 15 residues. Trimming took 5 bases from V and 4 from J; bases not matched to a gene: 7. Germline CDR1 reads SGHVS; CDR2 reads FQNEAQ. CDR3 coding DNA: TGTGCCAGCAGCCTCCTGGGACAGGGGTTCACTGAAGCTTTCTTT. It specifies CASSLLGQGFTEAFF.

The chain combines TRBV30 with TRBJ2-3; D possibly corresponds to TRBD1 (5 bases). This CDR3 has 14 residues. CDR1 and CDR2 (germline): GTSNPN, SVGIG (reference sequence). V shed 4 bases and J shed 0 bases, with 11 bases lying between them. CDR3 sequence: CAWNPDRSTDTQYF. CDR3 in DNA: TGTGCCTGGAACCCTGACAGAAGCACAGATACGCAGTATTTT.

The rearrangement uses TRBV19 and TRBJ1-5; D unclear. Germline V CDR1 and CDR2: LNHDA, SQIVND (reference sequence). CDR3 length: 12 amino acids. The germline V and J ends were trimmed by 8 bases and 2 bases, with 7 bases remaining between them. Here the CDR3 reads CASSRGNQPQHF. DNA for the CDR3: TGTGCCAGTTCGAGGGGCAATCAGCCCCAGCATTTT.

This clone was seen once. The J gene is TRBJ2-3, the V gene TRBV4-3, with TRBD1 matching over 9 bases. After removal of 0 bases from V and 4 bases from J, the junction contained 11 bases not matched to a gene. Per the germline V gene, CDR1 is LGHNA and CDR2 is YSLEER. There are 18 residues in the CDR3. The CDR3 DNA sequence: TGCGCCAGCAGCCAAGATCGGGGAACAGGGGGCGCACCAGATACGCAGTATTTT. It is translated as CASSQDRGTGGAPDTQYF.

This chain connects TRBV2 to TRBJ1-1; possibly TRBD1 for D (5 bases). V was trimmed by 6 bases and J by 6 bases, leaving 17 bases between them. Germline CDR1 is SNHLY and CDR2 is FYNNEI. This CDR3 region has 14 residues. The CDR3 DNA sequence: TGTGCCAGCAGAGATTTATTCCGGGGGGCTGAAGCTTTCTTT. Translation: CASRDLFRGAEAFF.

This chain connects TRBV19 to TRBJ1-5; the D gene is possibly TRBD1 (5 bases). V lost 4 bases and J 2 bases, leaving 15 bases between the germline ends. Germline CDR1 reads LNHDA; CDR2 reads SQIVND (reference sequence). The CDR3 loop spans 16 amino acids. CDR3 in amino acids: CASSTRQWDRNQPQHF. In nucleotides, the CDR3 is TGTGCCAGTAGTACCCGACAGTGGGATCGCAATCAGCCCCAGCATTTT.

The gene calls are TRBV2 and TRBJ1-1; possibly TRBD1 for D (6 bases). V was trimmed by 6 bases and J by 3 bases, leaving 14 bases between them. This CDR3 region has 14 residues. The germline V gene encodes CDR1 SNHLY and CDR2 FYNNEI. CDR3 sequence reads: CASSTGSPHTEAFF. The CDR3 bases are TGTGCCAGCAGCACAGGGTCGCCGCACACTGAAGCTTTCTTT.

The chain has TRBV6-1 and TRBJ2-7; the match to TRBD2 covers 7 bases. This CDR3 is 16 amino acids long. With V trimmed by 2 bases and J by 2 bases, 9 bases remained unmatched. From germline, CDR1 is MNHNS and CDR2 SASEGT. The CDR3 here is CASSEWGGVPTYEQYF. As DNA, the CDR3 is TGTGCCAGCAGTGAATGGGGGGGAGTACCGACCTACGAGCAGTACTTC.

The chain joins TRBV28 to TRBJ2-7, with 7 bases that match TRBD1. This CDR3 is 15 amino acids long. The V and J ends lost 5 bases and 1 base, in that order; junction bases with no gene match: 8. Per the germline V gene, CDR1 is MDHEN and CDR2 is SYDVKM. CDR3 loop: CASSPLTGRSYEQYF. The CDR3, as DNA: TGTGCCAGCAGTCCTTTGACAGGGCGATCCTACGAGCAGTACTTC.

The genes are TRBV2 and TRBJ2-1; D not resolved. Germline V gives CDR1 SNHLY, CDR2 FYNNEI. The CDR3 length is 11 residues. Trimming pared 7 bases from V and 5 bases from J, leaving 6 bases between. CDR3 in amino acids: CASKTHNEQFF. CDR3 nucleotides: TGTGCCAGCAAGACTCACAATGAGCAGTTCTTC.

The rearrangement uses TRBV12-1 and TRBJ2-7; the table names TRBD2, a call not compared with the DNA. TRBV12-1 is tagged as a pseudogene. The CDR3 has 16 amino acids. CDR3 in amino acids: CASSFVTHQSSYEQYV. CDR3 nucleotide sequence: TGTGCCAGCAGCTTTGTGACTCACCAAAGCTCCTACGAGCAGTACGTC.

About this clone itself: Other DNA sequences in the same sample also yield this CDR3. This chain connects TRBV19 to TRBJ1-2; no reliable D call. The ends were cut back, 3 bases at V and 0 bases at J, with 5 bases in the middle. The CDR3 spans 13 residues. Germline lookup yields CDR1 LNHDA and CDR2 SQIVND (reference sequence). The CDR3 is CASSIQANYGYTF. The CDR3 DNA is TGTGCCAGTAGTATTCAGGCTAACTATGGCTACACCTTC.